This T cell receptor beta chain was profiled in a study of cytomegalovirus exposure and HLA in healthy donors. CDR1 is SGHRS, CDR2 YFSETQ, per germline. This CDR3 is 14 amino acids long. The V gene lost 4 bases and the J gene lost 10 bases, with 15 bases spanning the gap. A multiplex PCR was run with 60 Vbeta primers and 13 Jbeta primers. Generated by immunoSEQ multiplex PCR, the TCRdb table keeps only in-frame clones and is missing some. Of 50,000 or so clones listed, 65% to 85% were seen once; the top ten hold roughly 2.3%. This chain joins TRBV5-1 and TRBJ2-6, with TRBD1 as a possible D gene (6 bases). The sequence was collected from a boy younger than 18 in good health and CMV-seropositive. Specimen: PBMCs. This CDR3 reads CASSGNGQLNVLTF. CDR3 sequence (DNA): TGCGCCAGCAGCGGAAACGGACAGCTTAACGTCCTGACTTTC.